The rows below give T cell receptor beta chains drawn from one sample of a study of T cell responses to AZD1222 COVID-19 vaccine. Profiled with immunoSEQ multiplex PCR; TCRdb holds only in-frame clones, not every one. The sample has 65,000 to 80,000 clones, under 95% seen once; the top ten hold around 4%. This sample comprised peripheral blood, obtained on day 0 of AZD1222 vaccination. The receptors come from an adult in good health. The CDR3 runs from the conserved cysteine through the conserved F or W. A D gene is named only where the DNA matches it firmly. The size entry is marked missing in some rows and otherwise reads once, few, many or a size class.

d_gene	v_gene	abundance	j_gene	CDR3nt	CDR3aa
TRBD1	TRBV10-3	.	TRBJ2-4	TGTGCCATCAGTGAGTCGTGGGTTGCGACAGGGGGTCCCAAAAACATTCAGTACTTC	CAISESWVATGGPKNIQYF
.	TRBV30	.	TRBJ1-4	TGTGCCTGGAGCCCGGGGTTGGGTGAAAAACTGTTTTTT	CAWSPGLGEKLFF
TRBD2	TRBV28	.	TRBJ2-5	TGTGCCAGCAGCTCTCCTCGACTAGCGGGAGAAGAGACCCAGTACTTC	CASSSPRLAGEETQYF
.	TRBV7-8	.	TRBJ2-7	TGTGCCAGCAGCCTAAAGGGGGGAGGCATTTCCTACGAGCAGTACTTC	CASSLKGGGISYEQYF
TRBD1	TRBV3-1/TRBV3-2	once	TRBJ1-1	TGTGCCAGCAGCAGAAACAGGGGGCTGGGAACTGAAGCTTTCTTT	CASSRNRGLGTEAFF
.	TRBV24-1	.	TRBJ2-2	TGTGCCACCAGTGACCAGACCGGGGAGCTGTTTTTT	CATSDQTGELFF
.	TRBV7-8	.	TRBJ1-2	TGTGCCAGCAGCCCGAATAGATTCAGAGATGGCTACACCTTC	CASSPNRFRDGYTF
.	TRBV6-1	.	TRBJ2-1	TGTGCCAGCAGTGAAGCACGACAGCTCGCAAATAAGCAGTTCTTC	CASSEARQLANKQFF
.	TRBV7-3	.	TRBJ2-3	TGTGCCAGCAGCCCAACTAGTACAGATACGCAGTATTTT	CASSPTSTDTQYF
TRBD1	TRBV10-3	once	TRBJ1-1	TGTGCCACATCCGGGACAGGGGAGTTAACTGAAGCTTTCTTT	CATSGTGELTEAFF
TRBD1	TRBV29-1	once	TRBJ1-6	TGCAGCGTTGCCGGGGACAGCTCTAATTCACCCCTCCACTTT	CSVAGDSSNSPLHF
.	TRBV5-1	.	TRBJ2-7	TGCGCCAGCAGAACAGGGTCCGTCGCTTACGAGCAGTACTTC	CASRTGSVAYEQYF
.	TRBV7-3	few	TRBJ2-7	TGTGCCAGCAGCCGCTGGGGGGCGGGGGAGCAGTACTTC	CASSRWGAGEQYF
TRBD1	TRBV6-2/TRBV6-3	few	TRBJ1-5	TGTGCCAGCAGTGACTACCAATGGGACAGGGACAATCAGCCCCAGCATTTT	CASSDYQWDRDNQPQHF
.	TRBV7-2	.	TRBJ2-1	TGTGCCAGCAGCTTAGTCTTAGCGGATGAGCAGTTCTTC	CASSLVLADEQFF
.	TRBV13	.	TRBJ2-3	TGTGCCAGCAGCTTTCTACCTAGCACAGATACGCAGTATTTT	CASSFLPSTDTQYF
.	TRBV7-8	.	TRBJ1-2	TGTGCCAGCAGCCCAAGGGCGTATGGCTACACCTTC	CASSPRAYGYTF
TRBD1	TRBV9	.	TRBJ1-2	TGTGCCAGCAACCCCAACCCCGGGACAGGGGAAGGCTACACCTTC	CASNPNPGTGEGYTF
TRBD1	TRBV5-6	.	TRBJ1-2	TGTGCCAGCAGCTCGATTGGGGACAGGGTGAACTATGGCTACACCTTC	CASSSIGDRVNYGYTF
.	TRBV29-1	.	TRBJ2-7	TGCAGCGTTGAAGCGTCGACAGGCGCCTACGAGCAGTACTTC	CSVEASTGAYEQYF
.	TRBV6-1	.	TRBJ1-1	TGTGCCAGCAGTGAATACGGTACAGAGGAAGCTTTCTTT	CASSEYGTEEAFF
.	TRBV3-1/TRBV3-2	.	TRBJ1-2	TGTGCCAGCAGCCAAGTCCCCGGGACGGGGTTCTATGGCTACACCTTC	CASSQVPGTGFYGYTF